The TCR beta chain described here comes from a study of CD8+CD57+ T cells in acquired aplastic anemia. Study in general: An average of roughly 3 ug of DNA was obtained from sorted CD4+ and CD8+ cells. General observations from the study: Overlap between patients and controls comprised 25 to 30 CD8+ CDR3 sequences.

On this clonotype itself: Its specificity is not known.

Genomic DNA, serving as template, underwent TCR beta VDJ and CDR3 profiling. TCRdb re-analysed the reads in MiXCR, keeping a single row per CDR3 protein. The sample shows approximately 250,000 distinct CDR3 sequences, 82% of them seen only once. The authors sequenced patients whose flow cytometry had shown CD8+CD57+ cell expansion. The diagnosis in all patients was severe acquired aplastic anemia. No therapy was given to patients before blood sampling. The sequence came from a human donor with aplastic anemia. Sequenced: sorted CD4+, CD8+, or CD8+CD57+ T cells (not recorded which) from PBMCs.

CDR3 DNA sequence: TGTGCCAGCAGGGACGGGCGCGCAGATACCCAGTACTTC. This encodes CASRDGRADTQYF. The J gene is TRBJ1-2, the V gene TRBV2, with D unclear. TRBJ2-5 explains the end of the DNA better; the J call may be wrong. CDR3 length equals 13 residues. The germline CDR1 and CDR2 sequences are SNHLY and FYNNEI.